This paragraph covers one T cell receptor beta chain sequence. The data belong to a study of blood T cell repertoires in COVID-19. Germline V gives CDR1 MNHGY, CDR2 SVAAGI. Between the trimmed V and J ends, which lost 7 bases and 4 bases, there was a span of 29 bases. The CDR3 sequence is 19 residues long. The Seattle patients joined while their infection was active and were tracked longitudinally afterward. The assay was immunoSEQ multiplex PCR, and TCRdb's table has in-frame clones only and misses some. The sample includes roughly 150,000 clones, approximately 93% seen only once; the top ten take 2%.

The sequenced material came from peripheral blood. The receptor's source is a woman aged 55-75 years with COVID-19, enrolled during active disease. The genes are TRBV6-9 and TRBJ1-5; a possible D gene is TRBD1 (6 bases). CDR3 sequence: CASTLLKQGPLDQNQPQHF. The CDR3 nucleotides are TGTGCCAGCACCCTATTAAAACAGGGACCGTTGGACCAAAATCAGCCCCAGCATTTT.